This entry is about one TCR beta chain. As yet, its antigen is unknown. Germline and junction disagree at one end, which may indicate a read error. This specimen belongs to a study of T cells in Graves' hyperthyroidism and ophthalmopathy. Notes on the study in general: Blood also held most thyroid clonotypes expanded beyond 0.001.

Amplification yielded TCR beta CDR3 regions, with RNA transcripts as the source. HTBI primers drove first-round RT-PCR of the TCR CDR3. TCRdb redid the calling of the multiplex PCR reads with MiXCR, one entry per CDR3 protein. The sample shows some 300,000 distinct CDR3 sequences, roughly a fifth of them seen only once. Under 3 months was the duration of disease in ophthalmopathy patients, who also had a Clinical Activity Score of at least 3 and a NOSPECS grade of at least 4. On the basis of clinical symptoms, serum thyroxine and TRAb, thyroid ultrasound and orbital computed tomography, diagnoses were made. Cells are PBMCs isolated from more than 8.5 ml of fresh blood. The V gene's germline CDR1 is MNHEY and CDR2 SMNVEV (reference sequence). The CDR3 spans 13 residues.

Sequencing was performed on blood. This chain joins TRBV27 and TRBJ1-1, with unresolved D. The source of this sequence is a man aged 50 or older with Graves' ophthalmopathy. The CDR3 DNA is TGTGCCAGCAGCTTATCCCAGAGCACTGAAGCTTTCTTT. Amino acids: CASSLSQSTEAFF.